The 15 T cell receptor beta chains in this list originate from one sample, sequenced in a study of blood T cell repertoires in COVID-19. The assay was immunoSEQ multiplex PCR, and TCRdb's table has in-frame clones only and misses some. Of about 160,000 clones listed, about 80% were seen once; the top ten hold over 10%. The sample consisted of peripheral blood. The receptors here all came from a man aged 70 or older who had recovered from COVID-19.

The V call is TRBV19, the J call TRBJ2-3, with 8 bases that match TRBD2. The V gene's germline CDR1 is LNHDA and CDR2 SQIVND (reference sequence). V lost 5 bases, J lost 2 bases, and 12 bases stayed unmatched. The CDR3 consists of 17 residues. This chain's CDR3 is CASSSPGLVGATDTQYF. DNA of the CDR3: TGTGCCAGTAGTTCGCCGGGACTAGTTGGAGCCACAGATACGCAGTATTTT.

This rearrangement joins TRBV12-3 or TRBV12-4 to TRBJ1-4, with D uncertain. V was clipped by 4 bases and J by 3 bases, with 6 bases between them. The CDR3 runs 13 residues. In nucleotides, the CDR3 is TGTGCCAGCAGTTCTCGAGCTAATGAAAAACTGTTTTTT. This gives the protein CASSSRANEKLFF.

This chain joins TRBV5-5 and TRBJ1-5; 8 bases agree with TRBD1. From germline, CDR1 is SGHKS and CDR2 YYEKEE (reference sequence). Germline trimming cut 4 bases from V and 7 bases from J; bases unmatched to any gene: 10. The CDR3 is 15 amino acids. The CDR3 DNA follows: TGTGCCAGCAGCCCATCGACAGGGGAGTACCAGCCCCAGCATTTT. It specifies CASSPSTGEYQPQHF.

This clone was counted a few times. Its ends do not fully match the called genes, so a read error is possible. The chain couples TRBV15 to TRBJ2-7; TRBD1 aligns across 10 bases. CDR1 and CDR2 (germline): LNHNV, YYDKDF (reference sequence). CDR3 size: 15 residues. The CDR3 spells CATRREGQGSYEQYF. CDR3 sequence (DNA): TGTGCCACCAGAAGAGAGGGACAGGGGTCCTACGAGCAGTACTTC. The whole variable domain, remainder taken from reference TRBV15 and TRBJ2-7, is DAMVIQNPRYQVTQFGKPVTLSCSQTLNHNVMYWYQQKSSQAPKLLFHYYDKDFNNEADTPDNFQSRRPNTSFCFLDIRSPGLGDTAMYLCATRREGQGSYEQYFGPGTRLTVT.

This clone turned up a few times. The CDR3 loop reads CASTPGDNQPQHF. In DNA form, the CDR3 reads TGTGCCAGCACCCCCGGGGACAATCAGCCCCAGCATTTT. The V gene is TRBV7-9, the J gene TRBJ1-5; D unclear. The CDR3 contains 13 residues. The germline V gene encodes CDR1 SEHNR and CDR2 FQNEAQ (reference sequence). Trimming took 7 bases from V and 3 from J, leaving 10 bases between them.

V is TRBV7-9 and J is TRBJ2-2; 9 positions match TRBD2. CDR1 is SEHNR, CDR2 FQNEAQ, per germline (reference sequence). Trimming took 4 bases from V and 0 from J; bases not matched to a gene: 12. This CDR3 region has 19 residues. The CDR3 protein is CASSSGASGDPSNTGELFF. CDR3 coding DNA: TGTGCCAGCAGCTCGGGGGCTAGCGGGGACCCATCGAACACCGGGGAGCTGTTTTTT.

The chain is built from TRBV3-1 (or the pseudogene TRBV3-2) and TRBJ2-3, with 9 nucleotides matching TRBD2. From germline, CDR1 is LGHDT and CDR2 YNNKEL (reference sequence). The length of the CDR3 is 17 residues. Trimming took 1 base from V and 3 from J; bases not matched to a gene: 8. This CDR3 reads CASSQVALAGYTDTQYF. The DNA of the CDR3 is TGTGCCAGCAGCCAAGTCGCTCTAGCGGGATATACAGATACGCAGTATTTT.

The chain recombines TRBV7-8 with TRBJ1-5; possibly TRBD1 for D (5 bases). CDR3 length: 16 residues. V dropped 1 base and J dropped 7 bases, with 17 bases sitting between them. Germline CDR1 reads SGHVS; CDR2 reads FQNEAQ. The CDR3 nucleotides are TGTGCCAGCAGCTTAGGTGGGGCGGCGTGGGGACAGCCCCAGCATTTT. This sequence encodes CASSLGGAAWGQPQHF.

This chain uses TRBV5-1 with TRBJ2-7; maybe TRBD1 (6 bases). Trimming cost V 0 bases and J 2 bases, with 12 bases left between them. CDR1 and CDR2 from the germline V gene are SGHRS and YFSETQ. The CDR3 loop spans 15 amino acids. In DNA form, the CDR3 reads TGCGCCAGCAGCTTGGGTTCAGGGGCACCCTACGAGCAGTACTTC. Protein sequence: CASSLGSGAPYEQYF.

This clone was recorded only once. The V and J genes are TRBV10-3 and TRBJ1-2; D possibly corresponds to TRBD1 (6 bases). The CDR3 has 15 amino acids. Germline lookup yields CDR1 ENHRY and CDR2 SYGVKD. V was clipped by 6 bases and J by 2 bases, with 16 bases between them. The CDR3 sequence: CAIRPSGGPNYGYTF. CDR3 sequence (DNA): TGTGCCATCAGACCATCCGGGGGGCCAAACTATGGCTACACCTTC.

V gene TRBV25-1 combines with J gene TRBJ1-5; 8 bases line up with TRBD1. J was trimmed by 5 bases and V by 8 bases; bases with no gene match: 8. The germline V gene encodes CDR1 MGHDK and CDR2 SYGVNS. The CDR3 runs to 14 residues. This chain's CDR3 is CASGGQGMDQPQHF. The CDR3 nucleotides are TGTGCCAGCGGAGGACAGGGTATGGATCAGCCCCAGCATTTT.

V and J are TRBV7-6 and TRBJ2-3; D is unresolved. Germline V gives CDR1 SGHVS, CDR2 FNYEAQ. V was trimmed by 3 bases and J by 7 bases, leaving 5 bases between them. The CDR3 is made up of 11 amino acids. CDR3 nucleotides: TGTGCCAGCAGCTTCCAGAATACGCAGTATTTT. Its protein product is CASSFQNTQYF.

The chain has TRBV2 and TRBJ2-1; D possibly corresponds to TRBD1 (6 bases). This CDR3 is built from 13 residues. The germline gives CDR1 SNHLY, CDR2 FYNNEI. Trimming took 6 bases from V and 4 from J, leaving 10 bases between them. CDR3 loop: CASRLDSYNEQFF. The CDR3 bases are TGTGCCAGCAGATTGGACAGTTACAATGAGCAGTTCTTC.

The gene calls are TRBV7-9 and TRBJ1-4, with TRBD1 identical over 7 bases. Trimming removed 5 bases from V and 3 bases from J; junction bases left unmatched: 12. Germline CDR1 reads SEHNR; CDR2 reads FQNEAQ (reference sequence). The CDR3 is made up of 17 amino acids. The CDR3 nucleotides read TGTGCCAGCAGCCAGGGGGGCGCTGGGGTGTCTAATGAAAAACTGTTTTTT. Its translation is CASSQGGAGVSNEKLFF.

V usage is TRBV9 and J usage is TRBJ2-2; TRBD2 matches at 9 bases. The CDR3 has 16 amino acids. The germline V gene encodes CDR1 SGDLS and CDR2 YYNGEE. The junction had 6 bases not matched to a gene; V was cut back by 3 bases and J by 3 bases. In nucleotides, the CDR3 is TGTGCCAGCAGCGCCCGAGCGGGAGGTCACACCGGGGAGCTGTTTTTT. This encodes CASSARAGGHTGELFF.